The T cell receptor (beta chain) under discussion was sequenced for a study of blood T cell repertoires in COVID-19. This clone was seen a handful of times. As originally analysed: Researchers report that nucleated cell counts were estimated from reference gene primer amplification. Assay: immunoSEQ multiplex PCR; the TCRdb copy retains only in-frame clones and omits some. Clone size and the V and J calls come from that table; the DNA yielded D and trimming. The sample records around 160,000 clones, about four fifths being singletons. Sample: PBMCs or T cells enriched from blood (not recorded which). The TCR sequence derives from a man aged 45-65 years who had recovered from COVID-19.

This CDR3 reads CASRRTGLGSYEQYF. The CDR3 nucleotides are TGTGCCAGCAGACGAACAGGACTAGGCTCCTACGAGCAGTACTTC. The V gene is TRBV27, the J gene TRBJ2-7; 7 bases line up with TRBD2. The J segment lost 0 bases and the V segment lost 6 bases, leaving 8 bases of the junction unmatched. CDR3 length: 15 residues. Germline values: CDR1 MNHEY, CDR2 SMNVEV (reference sequence).